This T cell receptor (beta chain) is from a study of cytomegalovirus exposure and HLA in healthy donors. Study-wide results and caveats: TCR beta sequences reportedly predicted the HLA-A and HLA-B alleles of most subjects accurately.

Regarding this clone: Its antigen is unidentified.

The V gene lost 8 bases and the J gene lost 3 bases, with 16 bases spanning the gap. This CDR3 spans 14 amino acids. Germline values: CDR1 ENHRY, CDR2 SYGVKD. The PCR ran on 60 Vbeta and 13 Jbeta primers. Clones were read by immunoSEQ multiplex PCR, and TCRdb kept only the in-frame ones, dropping some. The table lists some 95,000 clones, around 80% of them singletons. The source is a man under 40 in good health and CMV-seronegative. The gene calls are TRBV10-3 and TRBJ1-2, with D tentatively TRBD1 (6 bases). Sequencing used PBMCs. This CDR3 is CAIARNRDDYGYTF. As DNA, the CDR3 is TGTGCCATCGCGAGAAACAGGGACGACTATGGCTACACCTTC.